This TCR beta chain came from a study of cytomegalovirus exposure and HLA in healthy donors. PCR employed 60 Vbeta and 13 Jbeta primers. TCRdb keeps only in-frame clones here, not all; method: immunoSEQ multiplex PCR. The top ten hold 10% of the sample, which has 93,000 or so clones, more than 65% seen once. J was trimmed by 2 bases and V by 0 bases; bases with no gene match: 5. Germline CDR1 MRHNA, CDR2 SNTAGT. The CDR3 consists of 16 residues. Sequencing used PBMCs. The receptor comes from a woman aged 18 to 35 in good health and CMV-seropositive. The chain is built from TRBV6-4 and TRBJ2-3, with 7 nucleotides matching TRBD2. The CDR3 loop is CASSDSEAGPTDTQYF. The CDR3 region has the DNA TGTGCCAGCAGTGACTCGGAAGCGGGGCCCACAGATACGCAGTATTTT.